A single sample is the source of the 15 T cell receptor beta chains below, sequenced in a study of T cells in Graves' hyperthyroidism and ophthalmopathy (dated 2019 in TCRdb). Library creation used multiplex PCR. TCRdb lists the instrument as Illumina HiSeq 2000. The TCR beta CDR3 regions were amplified from RNA transcripts. A first-round RT-PCR of the TCR CDR3 used the HTBI primer set with the Qiagen OneStep RT-PCR kit. TCRdb reprocessing: public reads trimmed at Q25 with fastp, clones called with MiXCR, in-frame beta chains kept. Every CDR3 protein is listed once, alongside the most common genes and DNA of its rows. The table for this sample lists 650,000 to 800,000 distinct CDR3 sequences; just under 45% of them were counted only once. The ten largest account for more than 7% of the sample. Source material: peripheral blood or thyroid tissue (not recorded which). The source of these receptors is an adult man with Graves' disease, either hyperthyroidism or ophthalmopathy (not recorded which).

With respect to this clonotype: One end of the junction is discordant with germline, which a read error may explain. The V gene is TRBV7-2, the J gene TRBJ1-2; weak D call: TRBD1 (5 bases). The CDR3 is 13 amino acids. Germline values: CDR1 SGHTA, CDR2 FQGNSA. For the CDR3, the DNA is TGTGCCAGCAGATCTGACAGATCCCATGGCTACACTTTC. It is translated as CASRSDRSHGYTF.

A remark on this clonotype: The junction and the germline gene differ at one end; a read error may be behind it. This chain connects TRBV11-1 to TRBJ1-1; D is possibly TRBD1 (5 bases). The CDR3 has 15 amino acids. Germline V gives CDR1 SGHAT, CDR2 FQDESV (reference sequence). For the CDR3, the DNA is TGTGCCTGCAGCGTGGTGACAGCACTGAACACTGAAGCTTTCTTT. It translates to CACSVVTALNTEAFF.

The chain is built from TRBV20-1 and TRBJ1-5; no clear D. V dropped 3 bases and J dropped 0 bases, with 6 bases sitting between them. CDR3 length: 13 amino acids. From germline, CDR1 is DFQATT and CDR2 SNEGSKA (reference sequence). The CDR3 reads CSASPSSNQPQHF. For the CDR3, the DNA is TGCAGTGCTAGTCCCAGTAGCAATCAGCCCCAGCATTTT.

This clonotype was seen at least ten times. The genes are TRBV29-1 and TRBJ1-2, with 12 bases aligning to TRBD1. V trimming: 5 bases; J trimming: 5 bases; junction bases outside the gene matches: 15. Germline V CDR1 and CDR2: SQVTM, ANQGSEA. The CDR3 has 17 residues. CDR3 in DNA: TGCAGCGTTCTCCTCGCGGCGGGACAGGGGGCGCGGTATGGCTACACCTTC. Residues: CSVLLAAGQGARYGYTF.

A note on this clonotype: It may be a read error: a sequence one base away is much more abundant. The V and J genes are TRBV29-1 and TRBJ2-5, with D unclear. Germline CDR1 and CDR2: SQVTM and ANQGSEA. The CDR3 covers 13 residues. CDR3 sequence: CSVEMGHGETEYF. The CDR3 DNA is TGCAGCGTTGAAATGGGCCATGGAGAGACCGAGTACTTC. Supplemented by reference TRBV29-1 and TRBJ2-5, the full variable domain reads SAVISQKPSRDICQRGTSLTIQCQVDSQVTMMFWYRQQPGQSLTLIATANQGSEATYESGFVIDKFPISRPNLTFSTLTVSNMSPEDSSIYLCSVEMGHGETEYFGPGTRLLVL.

A few counts support this clonotype. V is TRBV7-9 and J is TRBJ2-5; 8 bases line up with TRBD2. Germline CDR1 reads SEHNR; CDR2 reads FQNEAQ (reference sequence). There are 15 residues in the CDR3. V was clipped by 2 bases and J by 2 bases; unmatched bases: 4. CDR3 bases: TGTGCCAGCAGCTTACTCGGGGGGGCTCAAGAGACCCAGTACTTC. Protein sequence: CASSLLGGAQETQYF.

In DNA, the CDR3 is TGTGCCAGCAGCCTTCAAGGGAGAACTGGAAACACCATATATTTT. Encoded protein: CASSLQGRTGNTIYF. V gene TRBV7-2 combines with J gene TRBJ1-3, with D hard to call. Trimming left V 5 bases short and J 2 bases short, with 13 bases between. This CDR3 has 15 residues. Germline V gene data show CDR1 as SGHTA and CDR2 as FQGNSA.

The chain couples TRBV7-2 to TRBJ1-6, with D perhaps TRBD1 (5 bases). This CDR3 has 14 amino acids. Trimming took 5 bases from V and 7 from J, leaving 12 bases between them. Germline-derived CDR1 and CDR2 are SGHTA and FQGNSA. CDR3 residues: CASSADWGNSPLHF. DNA of the CDR3: TGTGCCAGCAGCGCGGACTGGGGGAATTCACCCCTCCACTTT.

The V gene is TRBV10-3, the J gene TRBJ1-2; D gene unclear. The CDR3 loop spans 13 amino acids. Germline assignment: CDR1 ENHRY and CDR2 SYGVKD. V lost 8 bases and J 4 bases, leaving 14 bases between the germline ends. CDR3 amino acids: CAIDSDKGYGYTF. The CDR3 DNA is TGTGCCATCGATTCGGATAAAGGCTATGGCTACACCTTC.

This chain links TRBV15 with TRBJ2-3; D unclear. Germline CDR1 and CDR2: LNHNV and YYDKDF (reference sequence). V dropped 0 bases and J dropped 2 bases, with 6 bases sitting between them. The CDR3 has 14 amino acids. The CDR3 DNA is TGTGCCACCAGCAGAGATTGGCCCACAGATACGCAGTATTTT. Translation: CATSRDWPTDTQYF.

The J gene is TRBJ1-4, the V gene TRBV7-6, with D unclear. From germline, CDR1 is SGHVS and CDR2 FNYEAQ. This CDR3 region has 16 residues. V gave up 1 base and J gave up 0 bases, with 9 bases separating them. The DNA of the CDR3 is TGTGCCAGCAGCTTAGGGTCAAGTGCAACTAATGAAAAACTGTTTTTT. Translated: CASSLGSSATNEKLFF.

In its sample, this clonotype was seen a few times. The V gene is TRBV6-1, the J gene TRBJ2-7; 10 bases agree with TRBD2. The CDR3 totals 14 residues. CDR1 is MNHNS, CDR2 SASEGT, per germline. The ends lost 5 bases at V and 12 bases at J; junction bases unmatched: 13. This CDR3 is CASSQSGLAPGGYF. In DNA, the CDR3 is TGTGCCAGCAGTCAATCGGGACTAGCGCCCGGTGGGTACTTC.

The chain has TRBV5-5 and TRBJ2-7; D not certain. V was clipped by 1 base and J by 1 base, with 3 bases between them. CDR1 and CDR2 from the germline V gene are SGHKS and YYEKEE (reference sequence). This CDR3 is built from 12 residues. The CDR3 spells CASSLQSYEQYF. In DNA, the CDR3 is TGTGCCAGCAGCTTGCAATCCTACGAGCAGTACTTC. The whole variable domain, remainder taken from reference TRBV5-5 and TRBJ2-7, is DAGVTQSPTHLIKTRGQQVTLRCSPISGHKSVSWYQQVLGQGPQFIFQYYEKEERGRGNFPDRFSARQFPNYSSELNVNALLLGDSALYLCASSLQSYEQYFGPGTRLTVT.

In its sample, this clonotype was seen a few times. V and J are TRBV20-1 and TRBJ1-2; no reliable D call. This CDR3 comprises 13 residues. Trimming cost V 6 bases and J 0 bases, with 11 bases left between them. Germline V lookup: CDR1 DFQATT, CDR2 SNEGSKA (reference sequence). The CDR3 here is CSAGKGPNYGYTF. CDR3 nucleotides: TGCAGTGCCGGCAAGGGTCCTAACTATGGCTACACCTTC.

The V call is TRBV6-6, the J call TRBJ2-1, with D perhaps TRBD2 (5 bases). CDR1 is MNHNY, CDR2 SVGAGI, per germline (reference sequence). The length of the CDR3 is 18 residues. V shed 0 bases and J shed 0 bases, with 15 bases lying between them. The DNA of the CDR3 is TGTGCCAGCAGTTACTCGACGGTTGCGGGTAGCTCCTACAATGAGCAGTTCTTC. Its protein is CASSYSTVAGSSYNEQFF.